This TCR beta chain was found in a study of beta chain features in type 1 diabetes. Notes on the study in general: Type 1 diabetes patients had fewer VDJ junction insertions and more deletions.

All of the isolated RNA was reverse transcribed, so expressed TCRB transcripts were sequenced. Data came from immunoSEQ multiplex PCR; TCRdb stores just in-frame clones and leaves some out. In the table there are 620,000 or so clones, around a sixth of which are singletons. V gave up 2 bases and J gave up 2 bases, with 11 bases separating them. Per the germline V gene, CDR1 is SGDLS and CDR2 is YYNGEE. The CDR3 loop spans 14 amino acids. With regard to this clone: The antigen is undetermined.

V is TRBV9 and J is TRBJ2-7; no firm D call. The TCR originated in a man younger than 35 in good health. Sequenced: naive CD4+ T cells from blood. CDR3 sequence reads: CASSVETSTYEQYF. The CDR3 DNA follows: TGTGCCAGCAGCGTTGAGACTTCTACCTACGAGCAGTACTTC.